This T cell receptor beta chain was profiled in a study of cytomegalovirus exposure and HLA in healthy donors (dated by TCRdb to about 2017). Describing the broader study: According to an earlier analysis of a few hundred of the donors, 150 million to 200 million T cells yielded 100 million or so unique TCR beta sequences and roughly 280 Gb of sequence data. Approximately 300 gigabases of sequencing data and roughly 80 million unique TCR sequences made up an early release that covered roughly 670 HLA-typed donors. Of the 300 to 500 genotyped donors, more than 75% were placed in the genetic ancestry cluster associated with self-reported Caucasian donors. The study aimed to test whether cataloging public T cell receptors could reveal signatures of past pathogen exposure. The study profiled the T cell repertoires of more than 500 subjects by immunosequencing and related them to cytomegalovirus serostatus. Along with the roughly 670-subject first cohort, a separate validation cohort of 120 different subjects was used. The study combined high-throughput TCR immunosequencing, statistical association of individual TCRs with disease status, and machine learning to predict cytomegalovirus infection status. To study patterns of TCR occurrence, a later analysis re-analyzed previously published TCR beta repertoires from 600 to 750 donors and added high-resolution HLA genotyping. The later analysis used no new phenotypic data to find candidate immune exposures, relying instead on TCR beta sequences and their occurrence across donors. To decide whether each TCR beta V gene segment behaved as functional or pseudogenic, an earlier analysis of over 500 of the donors relied on high-throughput TCR beta sequencing. Alongside the repertoire data, information on donor age, sex, ethnicity and CMV serostatus was compiled. A later genetic analysis used genome-wide SNP genotypes for about three fifths of the 666 donors, treating that subset as a discovery cohort. All discovery cohort repertoires had been generated on a single sequencing platform. HLA typing covered class I and class II loci at four-digit resolution. The number of typed donors differed by locus: about 629-630 for A, B, C, DRB1 and DQB1; some 540 for DQA1; roughly 600 for DPA1; and approximately 450 for DPB1. Because of strong linkage in the cohort, four or five DR-DQ haplotypes were treated as single units for association and clustering. Across 398 genotyped donors of the cohort, an average of about 240,000 unique TCR beta nucleotide sequences per donor were sequenced, and roughly a sixth of those sequences were non-productive.

The cohort comprised fewer than 700 healthy bone marrow donors. At the time of sampling, every cohort member was nominally healthy, though immune exposures that went unrecorded were likely present. The donor tested CMV seronegative, placing the donor among the approximately 360 seronegative members of the cohort. A peripheral blood sample was collected from each donor, and TCR beta sequencing was performed on peripheral blood mononuclear cells. The Qiagen DNeasy Blood Extraction Kit was used to extract genomic DNA from the blood cell samples. Library preparation employed the immunoSEQ multiplex PCR assay. For the multiplex PCR, a mixture combining 60 forward primers for TCR Vbeta segments and 13 reverse primers for TCR Jbeta segments was used. A multiplex PCR assay on genomic DNA amplified the CDR3 region of rearranged TCR beta genes. On the Illumina HiSeq System, the amplified TCR beta libraries were sequenced as 87-base-pair reads. The authors' analysis ran thus. In a later analysis, around 80 million unique TCR beta chains were counted across the 500 to 850 repertoires, and roughly 10 million of these chains were shared by at least two donors. To remove PCR and sequencing errors, raw reads were error-corrected and collapsed into unique sequences using a nearest-neighbor algorithm that merged closely related sequences. To assign V, D and J gene segments, CDR3 sequences were aligned to IMGT reference sequences. Each retained sequence needed at least a six-nucleotide match to both a V gene segment and a J gene segment. A rearrangement counted as productive if the CDR3 had no stop codons and remained in frame with V and J, and every other rearrangement counted as non-productive. CDR3 was defined by IMGT convention, running from the second conserved V-encoded cysteine to the conserved J-encoded phenylalanine. In an earlier analysis of more than 550 of the donors, sequences lacking an unambiguous match to a single V gene segment were excluded. An earlier analysis of fewer than 650 of the donors classified V segments as functional when productive rearrangements were above 56.7% and as segregating when the standard deviation between donors was above 5%. A statistical classification framework was built for diagnosing cytomegalovirus status from the catalog of TCR beta chain sequences. In a later analysis, TCR nucleotide sequences were compared against IMGT/GENE-DB human TR gene sequences so that V and J genes could be assigned. The TCRdist pipeline was used in a later analysis to assign CDR3 sequences and most-parsimonious VDJ recombination scenarios. In a later analysis, every TCR beta chain was defined by the combination of its CDR3 amino acid sequence and its V-gene family, and reads without a unique V-gene family were dropped. A later analysis removed 500 to 650 highly shared, low-generation-probability nucleotide sequences to deal with suspected cross-contamination and a sequencing artifact. In a later analysis, a clonal expansion index for each public chain was calculated from normalized within-repertoire ranks of inferred template counts. Generation probabilities in a later analysis came from a VDJ recombination model fitted to out-of-frame rearrangements, and those results were checked against IGoR. In a later analysis, hypergeometric tests were used to score TCR-TCR, TCR-HLA and TCR-CMV co-occurrence, with a repertoire-size bias correction applied to TCR pairs. False discovery rates were estimated in a later analysis by permuting HLA or CMV assignments 20 times. A later analysis grouped co-occurring TCRs with DBSCAN, adding TCRdist sequence similarity when clustering within HLA-allele-positive subsets. Co-occurrence clustering excluded repertoires with fewer than 30,000 or more than 120,000 public chains, plus five with anomalous nucleotide sharing. Drawn from immuneACCESS, this table holds only the in-frame rearrangements with V and J called that TCRdb kept. Clones are partly lost; checked studies trace under half to an unresolved V gene and leave the rest unexplained. V and J calls and clone size are given by that table; D and trimming were obtained from the DNA. The sample table lists about 160,000 clones, over 80% of them with a count of one. The ten biggest clones cover 1% to 1.5% of the sample.

This clone was seen a handful of times. Which antigen it targets is not known. No quality values exist for individual bases; no much larger clone is one base distant. Here is what the overall study found, with its caveats: A cluster of highly shared sequence variants was judged likely to represent a technical artifact of the sequencing pipeline. A later genetic analysis reported fewer N-insertions in productive TCRs among donors in an Asian-associated ancestry cluster than the roughly 620-donor mean. A later analysis found that TCR association rates varied across HLA loci, with DRB1 alleles showing the most associated TCRs and HLA-C alleles the fewest. The classifier was reported to diagnose cytomegalovirus status with high specificity and sensitivity in both the original and validation cohorts. Correlated functional status among segregating V segments might reflect linkage disequilibrium, but an unknown experimental factor could not be ruled out. Strong co-occurrence of HLA alleles, especially DR and DQ, made assigning TCR associations to individual alleles difficult. In vitro tests confirmed that a few of the cytomegalovirus-associated TCR beta chains recognize cytomegalovirus antigens. A later analysis found that most CMV-associated TCR beta chains appeared HLA-restricted, with HLA associations seemingly driven largely by CMV exposure. In this cohort, only TCR beta chains were sequenced, and detectable features were limited by the absence of alpha or paired-chain data. The only immune exposure information available for the cohort was CMV serostatus. The study gave a list of about 150 TCR beta chains associated with cytomegalovirus. Across donors, most TCR sequences were observed very rarely, whereas some public TCRs were present in many individuals. A further reported finding was that TCR beta sequences accurately predicted the HLA-A and HLA-B alleles for most subjects in the first cohort. Several of the top co-occurrence clusters appeared to be linked to parvovirus B19, influenza, CMV and Epstein-Barr virus, according to a later analysis. In an earlier analysis of some 540 of the donors, most TCR beta V segments appeared in productive rearrangements about 87% or about 30% of the time, broadly matching IMGT annotations. A later analysis found that HLA-associated TCR beta chains were more clonally expanded and had lower generation probabilities than equally common non-associated chains. HLA typing was unavailable for some donors at each locus, so association tests used only the typed subset. According to the authors, the approach could potentially be generalized to other disease states and immunological phenotypes. Because counts were too low, about 18 rarely observed V segments, including chromosome 9 orphons, were left out of the earlier analysis of approximately 580 of the donors. A later genetic analysis associated a missense DCLRE1C variant with V-gene and J-gene trimming of TCR beta chains, and an independent cohort replicated the association. In a later analysis, 15,000 to 20,000 TCR beta sequences were associated with specific HLA alleles at a false discovery rate of 0.05. Because the 87-base-pair reads could not distinguish some IMGT-functional V segments, including TRBV6-2 and TRBV6-3, those segments were excluded. Roughly uniform sequencing depth across donors was assumed in presence/absence analyses, although this assumption may not hold.

From cysteine to phenylalanine, the CDR3 is 14 amino acids long. Only the CDR3 DNA stays, 42 bases, in frame from base 1. From the germline V gene, CDR1 is SNHLY and CDR2 is FYNNEI. Ends trimmed: V by 8 bases, J by 8 bases; bases unmatched to a gene: 5. The specimen was PBMCs. This TCR was recovered from a boy under 10 years old in good health and CMV-seronegative. The chain couples TRBV2 to TRBJ2-1; 14 nucleotides in the junction match TRBD2. The sequenced DNA: TGTGCCAGCCTGACTAGCGGGAGGGTGGATGAGCAGTTCTTC. It is translated as CASLTSGRVDEQFF.